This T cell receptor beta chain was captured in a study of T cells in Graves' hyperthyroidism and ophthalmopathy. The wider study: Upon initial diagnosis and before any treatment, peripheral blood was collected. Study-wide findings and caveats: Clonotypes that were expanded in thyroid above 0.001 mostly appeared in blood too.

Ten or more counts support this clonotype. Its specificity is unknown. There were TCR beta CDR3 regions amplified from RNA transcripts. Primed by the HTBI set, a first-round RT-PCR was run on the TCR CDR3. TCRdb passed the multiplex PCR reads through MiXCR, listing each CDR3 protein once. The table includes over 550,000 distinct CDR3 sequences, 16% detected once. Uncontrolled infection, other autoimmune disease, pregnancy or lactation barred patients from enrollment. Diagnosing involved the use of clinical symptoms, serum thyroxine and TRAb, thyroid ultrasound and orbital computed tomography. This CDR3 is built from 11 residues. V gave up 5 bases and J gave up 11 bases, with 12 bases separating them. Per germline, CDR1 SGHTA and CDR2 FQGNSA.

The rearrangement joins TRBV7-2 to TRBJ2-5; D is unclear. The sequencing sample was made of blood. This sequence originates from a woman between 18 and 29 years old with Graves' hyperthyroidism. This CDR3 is CASSVGGAQYF. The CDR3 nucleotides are TGTGCCAGCAGCGTGGGTGGAGCTCAGTACTTC.